The entry below describes one TCR beta chain. Trimming left V 1 base short and J 10 bases short, with 11 bases between. The germline V gene has CDR1 MNHNS and CDR2 SASEGT. CDR3 length: 13 amino acids. The sample originates from a study of memory CD4+ T cells and cytomegalovirus serostatus. The wider study: Healthy Belgian adult donors included about nine CMV-positive and 24 CMV-negative people.

The method was immunoSEQ multiplex PCR; TCRdb's version includes in-frame clones alone and lacks a portion of them. The sample has 45,000 to 60,000 clones, about 73% seen once. The sort gate was single viable CD3+CD4+CD8-CD45RO+ cells for memory CD4+ T cells. Serostatus was set by detecting CMV pp150, pp28, p38, p52 IgG. V is TRBV6-1 and J is TRBJ2-1; a weak D match, TRBD2 (6 bases). The sample consisted of memory CD4+ T cells from blood. This clonotype originated in an adult in good health and CMV-seronegative. CDR3 region: CASSEGGGGEQFF. Written as DNA, the CDR3 is TGTGCCAGCAGTGAAGGGGGAGGCGGGGAGCAGTTCTTC.